Included here is one T cell receptor (beta chain) sequence, with context. The antigen is undetermined. The data derive from a study of cytomegalovirus exposure and HLA in healthy donors. The wider study: The same platform was used for the 110 or so validation repertoires as for the roughly 670 first-cohort repertoires, as reported in a later analysis.

The CDR3 sequence is 15 residues long. Germline V lookup: CDR1 MNHEY, CDR2 SVGAGI. With V trimmed by 6 bases and J by 5 bases, 11 bases remained unmatched. Data came from immunoSEQ multiplex PCR; TCRdb stores just in-frame clones and leaves some out. The sample gives about 140,000 clones, 70% to 90% of which show up once; about 7.9% is in the top ten. Study findings and constraints: Published work reported that the classifier diagnosed cytomegalovirus status with high specificity and sensitivity.

The V and J genes are TRBV6-5 and TRBJ2-7; 9 nucleotides line up with TRBD1. The TCR was taken from a woman in her late teens or twenties in good health and CMV-seropositive. The sequenced sample was PBMCs. CDR3 amino acids: CASRPLDRGRNEQYF. Written as DNA, the CDR3 is TGTGCCAGCAGACCCTTGGACAGGGGCAGGAACGAGCAGTACTTC.